This entry features one T cell receptor beta chain sequence. Sequenced by immunoSEQ multiplex PCR; TCRdb stores in-frame clones only, minus some. The sample shows 86,000 or so clones, 90% to 96% of them seen only once. The V segment lost 6 bases and the J segment 1 base; nucleotides outside the gene matches: 6. CDR3 length: 14 amino acids. The germline V gene has CDR1 SGHAT and CDR2 FQNNGV. The sample originates from a study of cytomegalovirus exposure and HLA in healthy donors. Material for sequencing was PBMCs. This clonotype originated in a man younger than 35 in good health and CMV-seropositive. The chain uses TRBV11-2 and TRBJ2-7; 7 nucleotides line up with TRBD2. CDR3 coding DNA: TGTGCCAGCAGATCTCCAGCGGGGTCCTACGAGCAGTACTTC. Protein: CASRSPAGSYEQYF.